One and the same sample provided the 29 T cell receptor beta chains below, sequenced in a study of cytomegalovirus exposure and HLA in healthy donors. PCR employed 60 Vbeta and 13 Jbeta primers. Assay: immunoSEQ multiplex PCR; the TCRdb copy retains only in-frame clones and omits some. The table records about 150,000 clones, roughly 80% of them present only once. The sequenced sample was PBMCs. Every receptor here comes from a woman in her 40s in good health and CMV-seropositive.

V is TRBV28 and J is TRBJ2-7, with D unresolved. Germline lookup yields CDR1 MDHEN and CDR2 SYDVKM. This CDR3 is 11 amino acids long. V lost 6 bases and J 2 bases, leaving 5 bases between the germline ends. The CDR3 sequence: CASSQTYEQYF. The CDR3 DNA sequence: TGTGCCAGCAGCCAGACCTACGAGCAGTACTTC. Full variable domain (missing parts from reference TRBV28 and TRBJ2-7): DVKVTQSSRYLVKRTGEKVFLECVQDMDHENMFWYRQDPGLGLRLIYFSYDVKMKEKGDIPEGYSVSREKKERFSLILESASTNQTSMYLCASSQTYEQYFGPGTRLTVT.

The chain employs TRBV9 and TRBJ2-1; no firm D call. CDR1 SGDLS and CDR2 YYNGEE come from the germline V gene. The CDR3 extends over 15 amino acids. V shed 0 bases and J shed 5 bases, with 12 bases lying between them. CDR3 residues: CASSVELTSHNEQFF. CDR3 coding DNA: TGTGCCAGCAGCGTAGAACTTACTTCTCACAATGAGCAGTTCTTC.

J is TRBJ2-2 and V is TRBV30, with D possibly matching TRBD2 (7 bases). V was pared by 1 base and J by 6 bases, with 12 bases between. CDR1 and CDR2 from the germline V gene are GTSNPN and SVGIG (reference sequence). The CDR3 runs 14 residues. The CDR3 DNA follows: TGTGCCTGGAGTGGCTTGGGGGGGCCCGGGGAGCTGTTTTTT. It encodes CAWSGLGGPGELFF. Variable domain in full (rest from reference TRBV30 and TRBJ2-2): SQTIHQWPATLVQPVGSPLSLECTVEGTSNPNLYWYRQAAGRGLQLLFYSVGIGQISSEVPQNLSASRPQDRQFILSSKKLLLSDSGFYLCAWSGLGGPGELFFGEGSRLTVL.

The chain has TRBV5-6 and TRBJ1-1; 9 bases agree with TRBD1. The CDR3 length is 15 residues. Losses at the gene ends were 4 bases for V and 6 bases for J; bases not matched to a gene: 10. CDR1 and CDR2 from the germline V gene are SGHDT and YYEEEE. CDR3 loop: CASSLPGTGKAEAFF. The CDR3 coding sequence is TGTGCCAGCAGCCTCCCCGGGACAGGGAAGGCTGAAGCTTTCTTT.

The chain uses TRBV28 and TRBJ2-5, with D unclear. The tail of the sequence fits TRBJ2-7 better, so the J call may be wrong. CDR3 length: 13 residues. The germline gives CDR1 MDHEN, CDR2 SYDVKM. CDR3 loop: CASSLNRAYEQYF. DNA of the CDR3: TGTGCCAGCAGTTTAAACAGAGCCTACGAGCAGTACTTC.

This chain links TRBV4-3 with TRBJ2-3; 10 nucleotides align to TRBD2. Germline V CDR1 and CDR2: LGHNA, YSLEER. The CDR3 consists of 15 residues. The V gene end was trimmed by 1 base and the J gene end by 5 bases; junction bases not matched to a gene: 3. The CDR3 is CASSQVIAGGDTQYF. In DNA form, the CDR3 reads TGCGCCAGCAGCCAAGTAATAGCGGGGGGAGATACGCAGTATTTT.

This chain uses TRBV19 with TRBJ2-5; 9 nucleotides align to TRBD2. This CDR3 contains 14 residues. The V gene end was trimmed by 4 bases and the J gene end by 6 bases; junction bases not matched to a gene: 6. Germline V gene sequence: CDR1 LNHDA, CDR2 SQIVND (reference sequence). DNA of the CDR3: TGTGCCAGTAGTAGCGGGGGGGCCATACAGACCCAGTACTTC. Its translation: CASSSGGAIQTQYF.

This clone was seen more than once but under ten times. The chain recombines TRBV5-4 with TRBJ2-1, with D tentatively TRBD1 (5 bases). CDR3 length: 14 residues. Germline V CDR1 and CDR2: SGHNT, YYREEE (reference sequence). Trimming removed 2 bases from V and 10 bases from J, with 16 bases in between. The CDR3 here is CASSFDTNRPEQFF. The CDR3 DNA sequence: TGTGCCAGCAGCTTCGACACGAACAGGCCCGAGCAGTTCTTC.

The chain joins TRBV7-2 to TRBJ1-6, with D possibly matching TRBD1 (6 bases). CDR3 size: 15 residues. CDR1 and CDR2 from the germline V gene are SGHTA and FQGNSA. With 5 bases removed from V and 10 bases from J, the gap between germline ends came to 18 bases. CDR3 residues: CASSAGWGTGSPLHF. DNA for the CDR3: TGTGCCAGCAGCGCCGGGTGGGGAACAGGGTCACCCCTCCACTTT.

V and J are TRBV6-6 and TRBJ1-2; 8 positions agree with TRBD1. CDR1 is MNHNY and CDR2 is SVGAGI in the germline V gene (reference sequence). This CDR3 has 14 amino acids. V dropped 2 bases and J dropped 8; count of bases not matched to a gene: 7. CDR3 sequence: CASSYRTGGGGYTF. CDR3 DNA: TGTGCCAGCAGTTACCGAACAGGGGGAGGAGGCTACACCTTC.

The J gene is TRBJ2-1, the V gene TRBV7-3, with D possibly being TRBD2 (6 bases). V was trimmed by 0 bases and J by 9 bases, leaving 18 bases between them. CDR1 is SGHTA, CDR2 FQGTGA, per germline. This CDR3 has 16 amino acids. DNA for the CDR3: TGTGCCAGCAGCTTAACGGAGGGGACGAGTACACGTGAGCAGTTCTTC. Translation gives CASSLTEGTSTREQFF.

V and J are TRBV28 and TRBJ2-7; perhaps TRBD2 as D (7 bases). Germline assignment: CDR1 MDHEN and CDR2 SYDVKM. V was cut by 4 bases and J by 6 bases, with 25 bases left in between. This CDR3 region has 17 residues. CDR3 sequence reads: CASSSPVLGQRGGEQYF. DNA for the CDR3: TGTGCCAGCAGTTCTCCCGTTCTTGGACAGCGGGGCGGCGAGCAGTACTTC.

The chain uses TRBV27 and TRBJ2-3; D is possibly TRBD2 (7 bases). Trimming left V 3 bases short and J 1 base short, with 17 bases between. The CDR3 runs 17 residues. The germline gives CDR1 MNHEY, CDR2 SMNVEV (reference sequence). The CDR3 DNA reads TGTGCCAGCAGTTTTATGGGGGGGCCCCGGGGCACAGATACGCAGTATTTT. This codes for CASSFMGGPRGTDTQYF.

This clone was recorded a few times. The rearrangement links TRBV29-1 to TRBJ1-2; 7 nucleotides align to TRBD1. The CDR3 consists of 12 residues. Germline CDR1 and CDR2: SQVTM and ANQGSEA. J lost 5 bases, V lost 4 bases, and 4 bases had no gene match. CDR3: CSVARDSYGYTF. CDR3 in DNA: TGCAGCGTTGCCAGGGACAGTTATGGCTACACCTTC. Variable domain in full (rest from reference TRBV29-1 and TRBJ1-2): SAVISQKPSRDICQRGTSLTIQCQVDSQVTMMFWYRQQPGQSLTLIATANQGSEATYESGFVIDKFPISRPNLTFSTLTVSNMSPEDSSIYLCSVARDSYGYTFGSGTRLTVV.

The rearrangement uses TRBV7-9 and TRBJ2-5; D perhaps matches TRBD1 (5 bases). The J call may be incorrect, as the DNA end agrees better with TRBJ2-7. Germline CDR1 is SEHNR and CDR2 is FQNEAQ (reference sequence). The CDR3 covers 13 residues. In DNA, the CDR3 is TGTGCCAGCAGACCCGAGACAGCCTACGAGCAGTACTTC. Translation: CASRPETAYEQYF.

This clone was picked up a small number of times. The chain couples TRBV7-6 to TRBJ1-4; 7 nucleotides line up with TRBD1. This CDR3 region has 18 residues. Germline CDR1 SGHVS, CDR2 FNYEAQ. V lost 1 base, J lost 2 bases, and 10 bases stayed unmatched. The CDR3 loop is CASSLVEGASSTNEKLFF. CDR3 bases: TGTGCCAGCAGCTTAGTGGAGGGGGCGTCGAGCACTAATGAAAAACTGTTTTTT.

The V gene is TRBV10-2, the J gene TRBJ1-4; 10 bases match TRBD1. Germline V CDR1 and CDR2: WSHSY, SAAADI. The CDR3 contains 17 residues. V was pared by 2 bases and J by 3 bases, with 6 bases of the junction left unmatched. In nucleotides, the CDR3 is TGCGCCAGCAGTGAGACCGGGACAGGGGTTTCTAATGAAAAACTGTTTTTT. Translation: CASSETGTGVSNEKLFF.

The chain carries TRBV6-5 and TRBJ1-1; no clear D gene. The CDR3 sequence is 13 residues long. From germline, CDR1 is MNHEY and CDR2 SVGAGI. V was clipped by 7 bases and J by 0 bases, with 9 bases between them. The CDR3 DNA is TGTGCCAGCACCTTAACAGTGAACACTGAAGCTTTCTTT. Protein sequence: CASTLTVNTEAFF.

The chain uses TRBV4-1 and TRBJ2-3; D might be TRBD2 (6 bases). Per germline, CDR1 MGHRA and CDR2 YSYEKL. V lost 6 bases, J lost 2 bases, and 9 bases lay in between. CDR3 length: 13 amino acids. CDR3 coding DNA: TGCGCCAGCAGGGAGGGGTTCACAGATACGCAGTATTTT. Its protein product is CASREGFTDTQYF.

This chain connects TRBV5-1 to TRBJ2-5; 12 bases align to TRBD2. This CDR3 comprises 16 residues. Trimming at V came to 0 bases and at J to 5 bases, leaving 5 bases not matched to a gene. Germline assignment: CDR1 SGHRS and CDR2 YFSETQ. The CDR3 DNA follows: TGCGCCAGCAGCTTGGCTCCTAGCGGGGGGGCGGAGACCCAGTACTTC. It specifies CASSLAPSGGAETQYF.

This clone was detected once. CDR3 loop: CASSLIRMGEGSDTNYGYTF. The CDR3 region has the DNA TGTGCCAGCAGCTTAATTCGAATGGGCGAGGGCTCTGATACTAACTATGGCTACACCTTC. The chain carries TRBV7-8 and TRBJ1-2; no clear D gene. CDR1 is SGHVS and CDR2 is FQNEAQ in the germline V gene. This CDR3 spans 20 amino acids. Trimming shortened V by 2 bases and J by 0 bases, and 25 bases separated the two germline ends.

The chain uses TRBV5-1 and TRBJ2-1; 10 bases are a match to TRBD2. In germline, CDR1 is SGHRS, CDR2 YFSETQ. The CDR3 contains 16 residues. V gave up 4 bases and J gave up 5 bases; unmatched junction bases: 9. CDR3 nucleotide sequence: TGCGCCAGCAGCGGGGCCGGGACTAGCGCTAACAATGAGCAGTTCTTC. This codes for CASSGAGTSANNEQFF.

V usage is TRBV6-5 and J usage is TRBJ2-2; D is perhaps TRBD2 (5 bases). Germline loops: CDR1 MNHEY, CDR2 SVGAGI. Deletions cut 6 bases from V and 4 bases from J, with 15 bases between. The CDR3 totals 15 residues. CDR3 protein: CASSSPGEGTGELFF. For the CDR3, the DNA is TGTGCCAGCAGCTCCCCCGGGGAAGGCACCGGGGAGCTGTTTTTT.

This clone was recorded only once. This CDR3 is CASSQVRGSYEQYF. CDR3 bases: TGTGCCAGCAGCCAAGTTCGCGGATCCTACGAGCAGTACTTC. The chain employs TRBV14 and TRBJ2-7, with no clear D. Germline CDR1 is SGHDN and CDR2 is FVKESK. The CDR3 runs to 14 residues. Deletions cut 1 base from V and 1 base from J, with 8 bases between. Full variable domain (rest looked up from reference TRBV14 and TRBJ2-7): EAGVTQFPSHSVIEKGQTVTLRCDPISGHDNLYWYRRVMGKEIKFLLHFVKESKQDESGMPNNRFLAERTGGTYSTLKVQPAELEDSGVYFCASSQVRGSYEQYFGPGTRLTVT.

In this sample, this clone turned up a few times. This chain's CDR3 is CASSLQGGETEAFF. The CDR3 region has the DNA TGCGCCAGCAGCCTTCAGGGAGGGGAGACTGAAGCTTTCTTT. This chain links TRBV4-3 with TRBJ1-1; D possibly corresponds to TRBD1 (5 bases). V lost 4 bases, J lost 5 bases, and 14 bases lay in between. The germline V gene has CDR1 LGHNA and CDR2 YSLEER. This CDR3 has 14 amino acids.

The gene calls are TRBV25-1 and TRBJ2-5; no clear D gene. The J call may be incorrect, as the DNA end agrees better with TRBJ2-7. This CDR3 contains 14 residues. Germline assignment: CDR1 MGHDK and CDR2 SYGVNS. The CDR3 reads CASSESVSYYEQYF. Here the CDR3 DNA reads TGTGCCAGCAGTGAATCGGTCAGCTACTACGAGCAGTACTTC.

The V gene is TRBV7-6, the J gene TRBJ2-3; D gene uncertain. Germline CDR1 and CDR2: SGHVS and FNYEAQ. The CDR3 is 16 amino acids. The germline V and J ends were trimmed by 4 bases and 2 bases, with 16 bases remaining between them. This CDR3 is CASSSPDWVDTDTQYF. The CDR3 coding sequence is TGTGCCAGCAGCTCCCCTGACTGGGTTGACACAGATACGCAGTATTTT.

This chain uses TRBV27 with TRBJ2-7; 13 bases line up with TRBD2. J gave up 5 bases and V 5 bases, and 9 bases lay outside the gene matches. CDR3 length equals 16 residues. Germline V lookup: CDR1 MNHEY, CDR2 SMNVEV (reference sequence). CDR3: CASSLRLAGGVNEQYF. CDR3 nucleotide sequence: TGTGCCAGCAGTCTTCGACTAGCGGGAGGTGTAAACGAGCAGTACTTC.

V usage is TRBV6-1 and J usage is TRBJ1-5; 7 bases agree with TRBD1. J lost 7 bases, V lost 2 bases, and 5 bases had no gene match. Germline CDR1 MNHNS, CDR2 SASEGT. CDR3 length: 14 residues. CDR3 protein: CASSETGVRQPQHF. CDR3 nucleotides: TGTGCCAGCAGTGAAACAGGGGTAAGACAGCCCCAGCATTTT.